This TCR beta chain was identified in a study of blood T cell repertoires in COVID-19 (dated by TCRdb to the early 2020s). Background on the whole study: The collaborator samples originated in the United States, Italy and Spain and spanned the acute and convalescent phases of COVID-19. Sample metadata almost always included a de-identified subject ID, COVID-19 status, age in years and sex. The repertoires were released in a freely available public database meant as a resource for research on the immune response to SARS-CoV-2. Where HLA class I and class II types were available, the types were taken from metadata supplied by the sample provider, not from assay-based typing. The prospective study material was composed of cDNA or gDNA derived from T cells, B-cell-depleted T cells, or PBMCs. The samples were drawn from two sources: the first 160 participants of the ongoing ImmuneRACE study, and 950 to 1,500 subjects contributed by 6 global collaborators. Subjects who had been exposed to COVID-19, were actively infected with it, or had recovered from it provided the deeply sampled blood TCRbeta repertoires that made up the dataset. Study-level results and caveats: The quantity of clinical and demographic metadata differed by source and by participant and was supplied without curation.

TCRbeta CDR3 regions were amplified from genomic DNA using the immunoSEQ Assay, a bias-controlled multiplex PCR. The authors processed their data as follows. Within the assay, amplification of reference gene primers was used to estimate how many nucleated cells each sample contained. To quantify the absolute abundance of each unique TCRbeta CDR3 rearrangement, sequence reads were collapsed and filtered. For each sample, productive Simpson clonality was calculated by taking the square root of Simpson's diversity index across productive rearrangements. Imported from immuneACCESS, the table was reduced by TCRdb to in-frame sequences with V and J called. These copies leave out some clones; in studies compared against another copy, an unresolved V gene accounts for under half, and the cause of the remainder is not known. Clonal size and the V and J genes are those of that table, whereas D and trimming came from the DNA. The sample includes approximately 200,000 clones, with approximately 86% observed a single time. The top ten hold about a tenth of the sample.

Regarding this clone: No cognate antigen has been identified for it. The sample holds no much larger clone one base away, and base qualities are not on file.

The germline V gene (reference sequence) supplies CDR1 LGHDT and CDR2 YNNKEL. From its cysteine to its phenylalanine, the CDR3 spans 14 amino acids. The only DNA kept is the CDR3, 42 bases in frame from the first base. Cut back by 5 bases and 7 bases, the V and J ends lie 14 bases apart. Enrolling through a virtual design, the prospective study's participants ranged in age from roughly 18 to 89 years and lived across 20 to 30 United States geographic areas. To assign participants to cohorts, the prospective study relied on clinical history that participants themselves reported in a screening survey and a study questionnaire. Mobile phlebotomists in the prospective study collected whole blood, serum and a nasopharyngeal or oropharyngeal swab from every participant. Additional blood draws and questionnaires over a roughly two-month period could optionally be provided by prospective study participants. Prospective study blood samples were shipped either frozen or at room temperature before DNA extraction.

This receptor chain uses TRBV3-1 (or the pseudogene TRBV3-2) and TRBJ1-4, with a weak D call of TRBD1 (5 bases match). Sequencing was performed on PBMCs or T cells enriched from blood (not recorded which). The sequence was obtained from a man younger than 35 with acute COVID-19. In nucleotides, the sequence is TGTGCCAGCAGCGGTGGGGGGATTGGTGAAAAACTGTTTTTT. Translated, this is CASSGGGIGEKLFF.